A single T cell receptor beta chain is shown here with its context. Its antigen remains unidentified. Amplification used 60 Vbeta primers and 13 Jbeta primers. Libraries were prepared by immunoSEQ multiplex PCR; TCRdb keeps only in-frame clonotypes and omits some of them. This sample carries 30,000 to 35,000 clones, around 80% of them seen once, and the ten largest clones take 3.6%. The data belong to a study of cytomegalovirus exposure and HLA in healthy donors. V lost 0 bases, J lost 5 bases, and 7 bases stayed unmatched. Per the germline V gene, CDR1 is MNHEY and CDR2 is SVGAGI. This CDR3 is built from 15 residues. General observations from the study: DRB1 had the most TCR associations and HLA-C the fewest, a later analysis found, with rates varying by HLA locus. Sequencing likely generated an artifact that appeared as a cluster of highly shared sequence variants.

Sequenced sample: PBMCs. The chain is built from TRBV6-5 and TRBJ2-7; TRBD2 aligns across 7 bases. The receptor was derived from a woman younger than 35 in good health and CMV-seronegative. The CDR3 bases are TGTGCCAGCAGTTACTCCGGCAGGGCGGGGGACGAGCAGTACTTC. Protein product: CASSYSGRAGDEQYF.